This T cell receptor beta chain stems from a study of technical replicates of blood from a handful of donors (dated by TCRdb to about 2017). Library prep was done by the immunoSEQ multiplex PCR assay. TCRdb re-hosts the immuneACCESS table, in-frame sequences only. Its copies lack some clones; in the studies checked, an unresolved V gene accounts for under half of them, and the cause for the rest is not known. The sample has tens of thousands of clones on record, 90% to 95% of them singletons. About 0.26% of the sample lies in the top ten. To note about this clone: Its antigen is currently not known. No base quality values were provided; no much bigger clone lies one nucleotide off.

The germline V gene (reference sequence) supplies CDR1 MNHEY and CDR2 SMNVEV. Clipping removes 3 bases from V and 5 bases from J, with 19 as the unmatched junction base count. Including cysteine and phenylalanine, the CDR3 has 18 amino acids. The kept DNA is CDR3 alone, 54 bases in frame from the first base. The sequencing sample was made of T cells isolated from PBMCs. This clonotype was obtained from a human donor in good health. The chain links TRBV27 with TRBJ2-7; 7 nucleotides in the junction match TRBD2. The CDR3 region: CASSFRSLGGSYLDEQYF. The DNA sequence is given as TGTGCCAGCAGTTTCCGATCTCTAGGCGGGAGTTATCTCGACGAGCAGTACTTC.